This T cell receptor (beta chain) was identified in a study of PD-1 blockade in classical Hodgkin lymphoma. Every one of the patients relapsed after autologous stem cell transplantation (brentuximab vedotin exposure was variable). General study results and limits: Prior to therapy, complete responders displayed diversity much like that of newly diagnosed patients.

Turning to this clone: Its antigen remains unidentified.

Sequencing used immunoSEQ multiplex PCR; TCRdb keeps in-frame clones, though not all of them. The table records around 41,000 clones, around 72% of them present only once. Germline CDR1 and CDR2: LGHNA and YSLEER. This CDR3 comprises 15 residues. After removal of 3 bases from V and 2 bases from J, the junction contained 1 base not matched to a gene. The chain joins TRBV4-3 to TRBJ2-2; 9 nucleotides agree with TRBD2. The sequence was collected from a human donor with classical Hodgkin lymphoma. This sample comprised peripheral blood mononuclear cells (PBMCs), obtained before the second cycle of nivolumab. The CDR3 sequence: CASSQRGGNTGELFF. The CDR3 DNA reads as TGCGCCAGCAGCCAGCGGGGGGGAAACACCGGGGAGCTGTTTTTT.